The 23 T cell receptor beta chains below come from one sample, sequenced in a study of T-cell memory formation after mild COVID-19. Using its own MiXCR run on the 5' RACE reads, TCRdb lists one record per CDR3 protein. This table has roughly 500,000 distinct CDR3 sequences, about a fifth appearing once. Material: PBMCs or a T cell subset sorted from them (not recorded which). These receptors came from an adult woman who had mild COVID-19 (a few samples of this study predate the infection). Cell type and time point are not known.

This clonotype was detected a few times. This chain uses TRBV11-2 with TRBJ1-2; D is unclear. This CDR3 comprises 15 residues. The germline CDR1 and CDR2 sequences are SGHAT and FQNNGV. Trimming removed 5 bases at V and 4 bases at J, with 17 bases between. The CDR3 coding sequence is TGTGCCAGCAGCGCACTGGACCTCGGAAGCTATGGCTACACCTTC. Translating gives CASSALDLGSYGYTF.

This clonotype has more than one count but fewer than ten. The V call is TRBV6-1, the J call TRBJ2-7; a weak D match, TRBD1 (5 bases). V lost 4 bases and J lost 0, with 16 bases in between. This CDR3 comprises 16 residues. Per the germline V gene, CDR1 is MNHNS and CDR2 is SASEGT. Here the CDR3 DNA reads TGTGCCAGCAGTGTGACCATGACAGCTCACTCCTACGAGCAGTACTTC. It codes for CASSVTMTAHSYEQYF.

The rearrangement uses TRBV4-3 and TRBJ2-5; D is ambiguous. Germline V gives CDR1 LGHNA, CDR2 YSLEER. The V end was cut by 1 base, the J end by 3 bases, with 15 bases between. This CDR3 region has 16 residues. CDR3 DNA: TGCGCCAGCAGCCAAGGAAGGTTGGCCGGCAAAGAGACCCAGTACTTC. This sequence encodes CASSQGRLAGKETQYF.

The table lists this clonotype with a few counts. The chain combines TRBV4-2 with TRBJ1-2; D is unresolved. Germline V gene data show CDR1 as LGHNA and CDR2 as YNFKEQ. Trimming removed 7 bases at V and 1 base at J, with 13 bases between. This CDR3 has 14 amino acids. As DNA, the CDR3 is TGTGCCAGCAACCACATTGGGAGTAACTATGGCTACACCTTC. Encoded protein: CASNHIGSNYGYTF.

V gene TRBV27 combines with J gene TRBJ1-2; D is unclear. V lost 8 bases and J lost 0, with 10 bases in between. Germline lookup yields CDR1 MNHEY and CDR2 SMNVEV (reference sequence). The length of the CDR3 is 13 residues. Here the CDR3 reads CASVSPSNYGYTF. In nucleotides, the CDR3 is TGTGCCAGCGTTAGCCCATCTAACTATGGCTACACCTTC.

The chain has TRBV20-1 and TRBJ2-5; D gene uncertain. V was trimmed by 0 bases and J by 5 bases, leaving 7 bases between them. Germline values: CDR1 DFQATT, CDR2 SNEGSKA (reference sequence). CDR3 length: 12 residues. The CDR3 region has the DNA TGCAGTGCTAGAGACGGTGAGGAGACCCAGTACTTC. This encodes CSARDGEETQYF.

This clonotype has just a few counts. The chain combines TRBV27 with TRBJ2-7; D is possibly TRBD1 or TRBD2 (6 bases each). The germline V gene has CDR1 MNHEY and CDR2 SMNVEV (reference sequence). This CDR3 spans 15 amino acids. Trimming shortened V by 6 bases and J by 5 bases, and 20 bases separated the two germline ends. The CDR3 nucleotides read TGTGCCAGCAGGAAAGGGGGGCTCGGCGGGGACGAGCAGTACTTC. Its protein product is CASRKGGLGGDEQYF.

Comment on this clonotype: The germline gene is not matched at one end of the junction; a read error may be the cause. The chain carries TRBV29-1 and TRBJ2-1, with 8 bases identical to TRBD1. The germline gives CDR1 SQVTM, CDR2 ANQGSEA. The CDR3 runs to 13 residues. CDR3 nucleotide sequence: TGCAGCGTGTTGGACAGGGAGGCGAATGAGCAGTCCTTC. It is translated as CSVLDREANEQSF.

The chain links TRBV27 to TRBJ1-4; D uncertain. This CDR3 has 17 residues. CDR1 and CDR2 (germline): MNHEY, SMNVEV (reference sequence). V dropped 1 base and J dropped 7 bases, with 19 bases sitting between them. Here the CDR3 DNA reads TGTGCCAGCAGTTTATTCGGAGGTGGAGGTGGAGGTGAAAAACTGTTTTTT. It yields the protein CASSLFGGGGGGEKLFF.

This clonotype appeared many times. This sequence joins TRBV12-3 or TRBV12-4 and TRBJ2-7; D is uncertain. Trimming removed 7 bases at V and 6 bases at J, with 13 bases between. CDR3 size: 12 residues. CDR3 sequence: CASKVGLLEQYF. CDR3 nucleotide sequence: TGTGCCAGCAAAGTCGGTCTGCTCGAGCAGTACTTC.

V is TRBV20-1 and J is TRBJ1-1; maybe TRBD1 (5 bases). The CDR3 covers 13 residues. Germline lookup yields CDR1 DFQATT and CDR2 SNEGSKA (reference sequence). V gave up 2 bases and J gave up 4 bases, with 11 bases separating them. The CDR3 spells CSARWAGSTEAFF. The CDR3, as DNA: TGCAGTGCTAGATGGGCAGGGAGCACTGAAGCTTTCTTT.

The genes are TRBV5-1 and TRBJ1-2; TRBD1 aligns across 9 bases. CDR3 length: 16 amino acids. V was clipped by 2 bases and J by 4 bases; unmatched bases: 9. Looked up from germline, CDR1 is SGHRS and CDR2 is YFSETQ. CDR3 sequence: CASSFNGQGYSYGYTF. CDR3 coding DNA: TGCGCCAGCAGCTTCAATGGACAGGGGTATAGCTATGGCTACACCTTC.

This sequence joins TRBV18 and TRBJ1-1, with unresolved D. The ends were cut back, 3 bases at V and 3 bases at J, with 14 bases in the middle. CDR1 and CDR2 (germline): KGHSH, LQKENI. The CDR3 totals 15 residues. The CDR3 here is CASSPSGRPYTEAFF. CDR3 DNA sequence: TGTGCCAGCTCACCGAGCGGACGGCCCTACACTGAAGCTTTCTTT.

V and J are TRBV9 and TRBJ2-3; D is ambiguous. Trimming shortened V by 2 bases and J by 0 bases, and 10 bases separated the two germline ends. CDR3 length: 15 amino acids. Germline V lookup: CDR1 SGDLS, CDR2 YYNGEE. The CDR3 nucleotides read TGTGCCAGCAGCGTGGGCGGAGATAGCACAGATACGCAGTATTTT. This translates into CASSVGGDSTDTQYF.

The genes are TRBV7-9 and TRBJ2-7, with D maybe TRBD2 (5 bases). CDR3 length: 13 residues. Per the germline V gene, CDR1 is SEHNR and CDR2 is FQNEAQ (reference sequence). Trimming cost V 2 bases and J 7 bases, with 12 bases left between them. CDR3 protein: CASSLPLPGEQYF. The CDR3 DNA follows: TGTGCCAGCAGCTTACCCCTCCCGGGGGAGCAGTACTTC.

The rearrangement uses TRBV4-3 and TRBJ2-1; 10 positions agree with TRBD2. Unmatched junction bases numbered 13, after V lost 0 bases and J lost 5 bases. The germline gives CDR1 LGHNA, CDR2 YSLEER. The CDR3 totals 19 residues. For the CDR3, the DNA is TGCGCCAGCAGCCAAGATATTTTCTCTGGACTAGCGGCTAACAATGAGCAGTTCTTC. It specifies CASSQDIFSGLAANNEQFF.

This chain joins TRBV2 and TRBJ2-2, with TRBD1 matching over 9 bases. Germline CDR1 SNHLY, CDR2 FYNNEI. Trimming cost V 6 bases and J 5 bases; bases outside gene matches: 7. The CDR3 totals 15 residues. The CDR3 bases are TGTGCCAGCAGAGGGCCCGGGACAGGGACCGGGGAGCTGTTTTTT. This codes for CASRGPGTGTGELFF.

The V and J genes are TRBV27 and TRBJ2-3; 11 positions match TRBD2. V gave up 7 bases and J gave up 6 bases; unmatched junction bases: 12. Germline V CDR1 and CDR2: MNHEY, SMNVEV (reference sequence). The CDR3 loop spans 16 amino acids. In DNA, the CDR3 is TGTGCCAGCAAACTGACTAGCGGGGCACGGTGGGATACGCAGTATTTT. Encoded protein: CASKLTSGARWDTQYF.

The chain carries TRBV24-1 and TRBJ2-2; TRBD1 matches at 7 bases. After removal of 8 bases from V and 5 bases from J, the junction contained 1 base not matched to a gene. The CDR3 runs to 12 residues. Per germline, CDR1 KGHDR and CDR2 SFDVKD. This chain's CDR3 is CATTGGTGELFF. The CDR3 DNA sequence: TGTGCCACCACAGGGGGAACCGGGGAGCTGTTTTTT.

The V gene is TRBV29-1, the J gene TRBJ1-1; 7 bases fit TRBD1. The junction had 13 bases not matched to a gene; V was cut back by 6 bases and J by 0 bases. Germline V lookup: CDR1 SQVTM, CDR2 ANQGSEA. The CDR3 length is 16 residues. The CDR3 sequence is CSVGRVRQGVNTEAFF. In DNA form, the CDR3 reads TGCAGCGTCGGGCGGGTCCGACAGGGAGTGAACACTGAAGCTTTCTTT.

The chain is built from TRBV29-1 and TRBJ1-1; possible D gene TRBD1, 6 bases. Trimming left V 1 base short and J 7 bases short, with 10 bases between. Germline CDR1 reads SQVTM; CDR2 reads ANQGSEA. The CDR3 has 12 amino acids. DNA for the CDR3: TGCAGCGTTGAAGTAGTGGGACATGAAGCTTTCTTT. This sequence encodes CSVEVVGHEAFF.

This clonotype occurred a few times. The CDR3 is CASSGTSGRARETQYF. The CDR3 bases are TGTGCCAGCAGCGGAACTAGCGGGAGGGCCCGGGAGACCCAGTACTTC. The genes are TRBV11-3 and TRBJ2-5, with TRBD2 identical over 13 bases. The germline CDR1 and CDR2 sequences are SGHNT and YENEEA. J lost 5 bases, V lost 5 bases, and 8 bases had no gene match. The CDR3 is 16 residues long.

The chain employs TRBV6-2 or TRBV6-3 and TRBJ2-7, with 11 nucleotides matching TRBD1. The junction had 7 bases not matched to a gene; V was cut back by 6 bases and J by 3 bases. The CDR3 is made up of 15 amino acids. Germline V gene sequence: CDR1 MNHEY, CDR2 SVGEGT. The CDR3 loop reads CASRPTGTGGYEQYF. DNA of the CDR3: TGTGCCAGCAGGCCGACCGGGACAGGGGGCTACGAGCAGTACTTC.